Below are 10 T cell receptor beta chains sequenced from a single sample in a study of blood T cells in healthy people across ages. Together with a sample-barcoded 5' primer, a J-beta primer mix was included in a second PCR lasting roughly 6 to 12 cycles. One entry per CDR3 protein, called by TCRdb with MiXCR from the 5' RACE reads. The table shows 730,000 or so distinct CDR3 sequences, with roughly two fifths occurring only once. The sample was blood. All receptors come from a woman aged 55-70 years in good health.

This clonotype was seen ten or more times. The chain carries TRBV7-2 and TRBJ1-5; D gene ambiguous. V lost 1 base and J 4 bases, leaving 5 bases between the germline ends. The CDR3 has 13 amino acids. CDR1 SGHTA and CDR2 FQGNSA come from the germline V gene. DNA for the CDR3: TGTGCCAGCAGCTTAGGAGCTAATCAGCCCCAGCATTTT. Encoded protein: CASSLGANQPQHF.

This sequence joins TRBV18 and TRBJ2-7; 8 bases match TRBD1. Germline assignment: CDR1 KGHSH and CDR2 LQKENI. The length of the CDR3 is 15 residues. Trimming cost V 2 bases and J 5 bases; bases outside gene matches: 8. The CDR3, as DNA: TGTGCCAGCTCACCAACTTTAACAGGGGGAGACGAGCAGTACTTC. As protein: CASSPTLTGGDEQYF.

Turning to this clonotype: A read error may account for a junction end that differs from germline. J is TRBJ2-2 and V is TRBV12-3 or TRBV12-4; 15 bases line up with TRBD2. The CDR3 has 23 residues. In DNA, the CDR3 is TGTGCCAGCTCCTTATCTTACCCGTGGTGGACTAGCGGGAGGGCCTTGAACGCCGGGGAGCTGTTTTTT. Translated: CASSLSYPWWTSGRALNAGELFF.

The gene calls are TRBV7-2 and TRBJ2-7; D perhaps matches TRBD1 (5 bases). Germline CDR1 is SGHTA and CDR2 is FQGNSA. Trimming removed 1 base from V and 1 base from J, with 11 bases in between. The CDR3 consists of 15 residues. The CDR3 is CASSLDRSGSYEQYF. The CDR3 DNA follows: TGTGCCAGCAGCTTAGATCGTTCAGGGTCCTACGAGCAGTACTTC.

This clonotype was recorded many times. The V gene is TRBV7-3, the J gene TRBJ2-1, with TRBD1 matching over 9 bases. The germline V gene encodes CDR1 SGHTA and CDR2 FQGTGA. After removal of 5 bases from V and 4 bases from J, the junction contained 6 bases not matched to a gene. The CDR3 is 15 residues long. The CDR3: CASSPGQGGYNEQFF. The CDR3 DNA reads TGTGCCAGCAGCCCGGGACAGGGAGGGTACAATGAGCAGTTCTTC. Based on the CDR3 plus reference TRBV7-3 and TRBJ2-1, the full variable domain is GAGVSQTPSNKVTEKGKYVELRCDPISGHTALYWYRQSLGQGPEFLIYFQGTGAADDSGLPNDRFFAVRPEGSVSTLKIQRTERGDSAVYLCASSPGQGGYNEQFFGPGTRLTVL.

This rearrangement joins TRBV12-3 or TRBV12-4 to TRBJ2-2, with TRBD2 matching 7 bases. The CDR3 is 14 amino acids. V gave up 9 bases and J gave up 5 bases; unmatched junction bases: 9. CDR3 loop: CASSNDGGTGELFF. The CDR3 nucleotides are TGTGCCAGTTCAAACGACGGGGGGACCGGGGAGCTGTTTTTT.

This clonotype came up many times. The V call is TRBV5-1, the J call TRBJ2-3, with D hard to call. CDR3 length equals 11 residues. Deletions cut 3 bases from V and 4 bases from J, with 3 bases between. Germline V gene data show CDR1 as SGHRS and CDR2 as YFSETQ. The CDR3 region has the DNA TGCGCCAGCAGCTCAGCAGATACGCAGTATTTT. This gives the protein CASSSADTQYF.

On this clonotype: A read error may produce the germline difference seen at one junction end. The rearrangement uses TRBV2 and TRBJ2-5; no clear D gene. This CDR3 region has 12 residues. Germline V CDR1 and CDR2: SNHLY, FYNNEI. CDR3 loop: CASSRTQEAQYF. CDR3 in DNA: TGTGCCAGCAGCCGAACTCAAGAGGCCCAGTACTTC.

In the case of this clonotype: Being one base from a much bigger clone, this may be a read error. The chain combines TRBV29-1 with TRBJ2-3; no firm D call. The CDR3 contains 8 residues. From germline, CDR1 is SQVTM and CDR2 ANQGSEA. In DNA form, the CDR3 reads TGCAGCATAGATACGCAGTATTTT. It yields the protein CSIDTQYF.

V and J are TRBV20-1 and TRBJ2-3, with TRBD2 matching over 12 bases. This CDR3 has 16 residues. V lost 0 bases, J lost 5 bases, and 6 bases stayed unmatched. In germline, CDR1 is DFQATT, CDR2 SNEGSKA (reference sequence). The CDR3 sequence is CSARDPSGRGIDTQYF. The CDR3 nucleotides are TGCAGTGCTAGAGACCCTAGCGGGAGGGGAATAGATACGCAGTATTTT.